The entry that follows covers one T cell receptor beta chain sequence. Adults between about 18 and 89 years of age took part from fewer than 30 US areas. Cohort allocation depended upon clinical history that participants reported. This CDR3 has 11 residues. Germline V gene data show CDR1 as LNHDA and CDR2 as SQIVND (reference sequence). V was clipped by 7 bases and J by 6 bases, with 7 bases between them. As handled by the study authors: Using reference gene primer amplification, nucleated cell counts were estimated. Sequencing used immunoSEQ multiplex PCR; TCRdb keeps in-frame clones, though not all of them. V, J and clone size are taken as reported in that table, and D and trimming were inferred from the DNA itself. Found here are around 180,000 clones, more than 75% of them singletons; the top ten hold about a sixth. This sample was taken from a study of blood T cell repertoires in COVID-19. Turning to the study itself: The analysed material was cDNA or gDNA that came from T cells, B-cell-depleted T cells, or PBMCs.

This TCR was sampled from a woman aged 45 to 65 with acute COVID-19. The sequencing sample was made of PBMCs or T cells enriched from blood (not recorded which). The chain has TRBV19 and TRBJ2-1, with D possibly matching TRBD1 (5 bases). CDR3 nucleotide sequence: TGTGCCAGTAATCAGGGCAATGAGCAGTTCTTC. Protein sequence: CASNQGNEQFF. Variable domain in full (rest from reference TRBV19 and TRBJ2-1): DGGITQSPKYLFRKEGQNVTLSCEQNLNHDAMYWYRQDPGQGLRLIYYSQIVNDFQKGDIAEGYSVSREKKESFPLTVTSAQKNPTAFYLCASNQGNEQFFGPGTRLTVL.